The 26 T cell receptor beta chains listed next were all sequenced from one sample in a study of cytomegalovirus exposure and HLA in healthy donors. Vbeta (60) and Jbeta (13) primers were used in the PCR. Measured with immunoSEQ multiplex PCR; TCRdb has only the in-frame clones, and not every one. The sample includes around 140,000 clones, roughly four fifths of them seen just once. Sample: PBMCs. The receptors shown here come from a man aged 18 to 29 in good health and CMV-seropositive.

V is TRBV19 and J is TRBJ1-1, with 7 bases identical to TRBD1. Per germline, CDR1 LNHDA and CDR2 SQIVND (reference sequence). Germline trimming cut 3 bases from V and 3 bases from J; bases unmatched to any gene: 4. This CDR3 has 14 amino acids. The CDR3 DNA sequence: TGTGCCAGTAGTATGGGACAGACCTACACTGAAGCTTTCTTT. This gives the protein CASSMGQTYTEAFF.

Worth noting for this clone: A read error may account for a junction end that differs from germline. The same CDR3 can be traced to other DNA sequences in this sample. V gene TRBV28 combines with J gene TRBJ2-3; 11 bases align to TRBD1. CDR1 and CDR2 (germline): MDHEN, SYDVKM. This CDR3 is built from 18 residues. CDR3 region: CASSLSWTGGLGTDTQYF. The CDR3 coding sequence is TGTGCCAGCAGCTTATCCTGGACAGGGGGCCTCGGCACAGATACGCAGTATTTT.

The chain combines TRBV28 with TRBJ2-3, with D unclear. This CDR3 region has 15 residues. Between the trimmed V and J ends, which lost 5 bases and 4 bases, there was a span of 16 bases. The germline V gene has CDR1 MDHEN and CDR2 SYDVKM. CDR3 region: CASSPRLPLADTQYF. CDR3 coding DNA: TGTGCCAGCAGTCCTAGACTGCCCCTCGCAGATACGCAGTATTTT.

The chain is built from TRBV4-1 and TRBJ1-1; perhaps TRBD1 as D (5 bases). Trimming removed 0 bases from V and 4 bases from J, with 15 bases in between. There are 16 residues in the CDR3. In germline, CDR1 is MGHRA, CDR2 YSYEKL. CDR3 bases: TGCGCCAGCAGCCAAGAGGGAGGGGCCCTGGGCACTGAAGCTTTCTTT. This encodes CASSQEGGALGTEAFF.

The chain combines TRBV29-1 with TRBJ1-5, with TRBD1 matching over 11 bases. Germline V CDR1 and CDR2: SQVTM, ANQGSEA. Trimming took 6 bases from V and 6 from J; bases not matched to a gene: 7. The CDR3 loop spans 14 amino acids. CDR3 sequence (DNA): TGCAGCGTCCGGACAGGGGGCTACGGTCAGCCCCAGCATTTT. Translation: CSVRTGGYGQPQHF.

This rearrangement joins TRBV7-3 to TRBJ2-3; 8 positions agree with TRBD2. The CDR3 is 14 residues long. The germline V gene encodes CDR1 SGHTA and CDR2 FQGTGA. V dropped 8 bases and J dropped 2; count of bases not matched to a gene: 6. The DNA of the CDR3 is TGTGCCAGCGCAAACGGGGGGGACACAGATACGCAGTATTTT. Residues: CASANGGDTDTQYF.

The rearrangement joins TRBV23-1 to TRBJ1-4; D unclear. TRBV23-1 is filed as an ORF, its function uncertain. V was trimmed by 8 bases and J by 0 bases, leaving 16 bases between them. The CDR3 spans 16 residues. Here the CDR3 DNA reads TGCGCCAGCTCTTCCTCCGGGTATGCAACTAATGAAAAACTGTTTTTT. Encoded protein: CASSSSGYATNEKLFF.

This chain joins TRBV19 and TRBJ2-3; D gene uncertain. Germline V gene sequence: CDR1 LNHDA, CDR2 SQIVND (reference sequence). This CDR3 region has 17 residues. V lost 5 bases, J lost 0 bases, and 18 bases lay in between. The CDR3 loop reads CASSSHLYQYSTDTQYF. The CDR3 DNA reads as TGTGCCAGTAGTTCTCATCTCTACCAATATAGCACAGATACGCAGTATTTT.

This clone was counted only a few times. The chain joins TRBV7-9 to TRBJ1-1, with 7 nucleotides matching TRBD1. CDR1 and CDR2 (germline): SEHNR, FQNEAQ (reference sequence). This CDR3 region has 14 residues. Trimming cost V 5 bases and J 3 bases; bases outside gene matches: 6. The CDR3 loop is CASSVPGQDTEAFF. DNA of the CDR3: TGTGCCAGCAGCGTACCTGGACAGGACACTGAAGCTTTCTTT.

V usage is TRBV28 and J usage is TRBJ1-2; no reliable D call. This CDR3 is 13 amino acids long. Germline CDR1 and CDR2: MDHEN and SYDVKM. V was shortened by 3 bases and J by 2 bases, with 7 bases between the two germline ends. The CDR3 sequence: CASSFRGNYGYTF. Here the CDR3 DNA reads TGTGCCAGCAGTTTTCGGGGAAACTATGGCTACACCTTC.

The chain employs TRBV6-1 and TRBJ2-3; D is possibly TRBD2 (6 bases). The CDR3 totals 13 residues. Per the germline V gene, CDR1 is MNHNS and CDR2 is SASEGT. Trimming left V 6 bases short and J 6 bases short, with 13 bases between. CDR3 residues: CASRVPGGDTQYF. The CDR3 region has the DNA TGTGCCAGCAGGGTACCTGGGGGGGATACGCAGTATTTT.

The V gene is TRBV6-4, the J gene TRBJ1-5; TRBD1 matches 8 bases. The CDR3 consists of 14 residues. In germline, CDR1 is MRHNA, CDR2 SNTAGT. V lost 6 bases to trimming and J lost 7 bases; unmatched junction nucleotides: 8. CDR3 nucleotides: TGTGCCAGCAGGGGATCCAGGGGGCAACAGCCCCAGCATTTT. Its protein product is CASRGSRGQQPQHF.

This clone was seen once. This chain uses TRBV2 with TRBJ2-7; TRBD1 matches at 10 bases. Germline CDR1 reads SNHLY; CDR2 reads FYNNEI. CDR3 length equals 14 residues. The ends lost 6 bases at V and 9 bases at J; junction bases unmatched: 11. CDR3 region: CASSSDRGLIGQYF. The CDR3 DNA follows: TGTGCCAGCAGCTCAGACAGGGGGCTGATCGGGCAGTACTTC.

Of note for this clone: Other DNA sequences in the sample encode the same CDR3. The chain combines TRBV30 with TRBJ2-7, with D maybe TRBD1 (5 bases). The CDR3 spans 11 residues. The V end lost 0 bases, the J end lost 7 bases, and 7 bases lay between the germline ends. Looked up from germline, CDR1 is GTSNPN and CDR2 is SVGIG (reference sequence). CDR3 amino acids: CAWSVSGEQYF. In DNA, the CDR3 is TGTGCCTGGAGTGTATCAGGGGAGCAGTACTTC.

The rearrangement uses TRBV18 and TRBJ1-4, with D possibly matching TRBD1 (6 bases). V was clipped by 3 bases and J by 3 bases, with 11 bases between them. Germline V gene lookup returns CDR1 KGHSH and CDR2 LQKENI. This CDR3 spans 15 amino acids. This CDR3 reads CASSPTGVPNEKLFF. The CDR3 DNA follows: TGTGCCAGCTCACCGACAGGTGTACCTAATGAAAAACTGTTTTTT.

V and J are TRBV29-1 and TRBJ2-1; TRBD2 might be the D (6 bases). Looked up from germline, CDR1 is SQVTM and CDR2 is ANQGSEA. Trimming pared 4 bases from V and 0 bases from J, leaving 7 bases between. This CDR3 has 13 amino acids. CDR3: CSVGRDSYNEQFF. DNA for the CDR3: TGCAGCGTTGGGCGGGACTCCTACAATGAGCAGTTCTTC.

The V and J genes are TRBV27 and TRBJ2-2; maybe TRBD1 (5 bases). Germline-derived CDR1 and CDR2 are MNHEY and SMNVEV (reference sequence). Deletions cut 7 bases from V and 7 bases from J, with 10 bases between. The CDR3 consists of 12 residues. The CDR3, as DNA: TGTGCCAGCACCGGAAGGGGCGGGGAGCTGTTTTTT. Protein product: CASTGRGGELFF.

This clone was detected only once. This chain connects TRBV27 to TRBJ2-7; TRBD1 aligns across 8 bases. The ends lost 5 bases at V and 7 bases at J; junction bases unmatched: 13. Germline CDR1 and CDR2: MNHEY and SMNVEV (reference sequence). The CDR3 has 15 amino acids. The CDR3 sequence: CASSIVGQGQAEQYF. DNA for the CDR3: TGTGCCAGCAGTATAGTTGGACAGGGCCAGGCAGAGCAGTACTTC.

The chain couples TRBV11-2 to TRBJ2-5; D perhaps matches TRBD2 (6 bases). Trimming stripped 2 bases from V and 2 bases from J, with 12 bases between. The CDR3 runs to 15 residues. Looked up from germline, CDR1 is SGHAT and CDR2 is FQNNGV. The CDR3, as DNA: TGTGCCAGCAGCTTAAATCCCGGGGGTCAAGAGACCCAGTACTTC. Protein: CASSLNPGGQETQYF.

This chain joins TRBV5-1 and TRBJ2-7; 14 positions match TRBD2. This CDR3 has 17 amino acids. The V and J ends lost 4 bases and 6 bases, in that order; junction bases with no gene match: 12. Per the germline V gene, CDR1 is SGHRS and CDR2 is YFSETQ. CDR3 sequence: CASSGGLAGEGYFEQYF. Written as DNA, the CDR3 is TGCGCCAGCAGCGGGGGACTAGCGGGAGAAGGGTACTTCGAGCAGTACTTC.

This chain joins TRBV5-6 and TRBJ1-1, with a weak D call TRBD1 (6 bases). Germline CDR1 is SGHDT and CDR2 is YYEEEE. V gave up 1 base and J gave up 2 bases, with 12 bases separating them. The CDR3 covers 15 residues. The CDR3 DNA sequence: TGTGCCAGCAGCTTGTCCCACAGGGTCAACACTGAAGCTTTCTTT. It translates to CASSLSHRVNTEAFF. Together with reference TRBV5-6 and TRBJ1-1, the CDR3 gives the full variable domain: DAGVTQSPTHLIKTRGQQVTLRCSPKSGHDTVSWYQQALGQGPQFIFQYYEEEERQRGNFPDRFSGHQFPNYSSELNVNALLLGDSALYLCASSLSHRVNTEAFFGQGTRLTVV.

The V gene is TRBV19, the J gene TRBJ2-1; 10 bases line up with TRBD2. Trimming at V came to 1 base and at J to 2 bases, leaving 2 bases not matched to a gene. CDR3 length: 16 residues. Germline CDR1 and CDR2: LNHDA and SQIVND (reference sequence). This CDR3 is CASSIVTSGTYNEQFF. CDR3 DNA: TGTGCCAGTAGTATAGTAACTAGCGGGACCTACAATGAGCAGTTCTTC. The full variable domain, in which reference TRBV19 and TRBJ2-1 provide the parts outside the CDR3, is DGGITQSPKYLFRKEGQNVTLSCEQNLNHDAMYWYRQDPGQGLRLIYYSQIVNDFQKGDIAEGYSVSREKKESFPLTVTSAQKNPTAFYLCASSIVTSGTYNEQFFGPGTRLTVL.

This chain links TRBV6-1 with TRBJ2-7, with D perhaps matching TRBD2 (6 bases). The germline V and J ends were trimmed by 2 bases and 4 bases, with 12 bases remaining between them. The V gene's germline CDR1 is MNHNS and CDR2 SASEGT. The length of the CDR3 is 14 residues. The CDR3 spells CASSEKGLLYEQYF. CDR3 nucleotides: TGTGCCAGCAGTGAAAAGGGACTCCTTTACGAGCAGTACTTC.

In its sample, this clone was seen once. The chain recombines TRBV6-1 with TRBJ2-1; the D gene is possibly TRBD2 (5 bases). Trimming pared 7 bases from V and 4 bases from J, leaving 17 bases between. There are 15 residues in the CDR3. CDR1 and CDR2 from the germline V gene are MNHNS and SASEGT. As DNA, the CDR3 is TGTGCCAGCACCAAAGCGGAGGCTTTATACAATGAGCAGTTCTTC. Its protein is CASTKAEALYNEQFF.

The rearrangement uses TRBV4-1 and TRBJ2-1; TRBD2 is a possible D gene (6 bases). V lost 0 bases and J lost 1, with 13 bases in between. The CDR3 loop spans 17 amino acids. Germline-derived CDR1 and CDR2 are MGHRA and YSYEKL. The CDR3 spells CASSQDLGGSSYNEQFF. The CDR3 DNA follows: TGCGCCAGCAGCCAAGATCTTGGAGGGAGTTCCTACAATGAGCAGTTCTTC.

This chain connects TRBV19 to TRBJ2-1; D remains ambiguous. Trimming shortened V by 9 bases and J by 3 bases, and 9 bases separated the two germline ends. CDR1 LNHDA and CDR2 SQIVND come from the germline V gene (reference sequence). The CDR3 length is 12 residues. The CDR3 nucleotides are TGTGCCAGCTCTGACAACTACAATGAGCAGTTCTTC. This translates into CASSDNYNEQFF.